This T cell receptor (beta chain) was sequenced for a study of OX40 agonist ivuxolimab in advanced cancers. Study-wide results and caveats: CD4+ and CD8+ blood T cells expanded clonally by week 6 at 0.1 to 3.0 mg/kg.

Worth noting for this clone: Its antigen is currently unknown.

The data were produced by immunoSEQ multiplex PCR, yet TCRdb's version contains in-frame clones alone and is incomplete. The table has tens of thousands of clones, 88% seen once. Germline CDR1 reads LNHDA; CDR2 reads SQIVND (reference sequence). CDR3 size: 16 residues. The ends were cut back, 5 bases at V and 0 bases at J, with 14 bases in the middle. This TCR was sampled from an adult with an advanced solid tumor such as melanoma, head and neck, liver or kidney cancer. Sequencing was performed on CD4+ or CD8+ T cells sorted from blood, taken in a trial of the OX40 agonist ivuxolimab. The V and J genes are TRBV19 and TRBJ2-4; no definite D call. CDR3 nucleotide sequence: TGTGCCAGTAGTGCCGGGTCCGTCCTAGCCAAAAACATTCAGTACTTC. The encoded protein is CASSAGSVLAKNIQYF.